What follows describes a single T cell receptor beta chain. Its antigen is currently unknown. This sample is drawn from a study of T cells in tuberculosis. The overall study: T cells were selected with CD1B tetramers loaded with glucose monomycolate.

Study results and caveats: Active tuberculosis TCR-alpha repertoires lay closer to GMM-specific TCRs than IGRA-negative controls, suggesting clonal expansion. The TCR-beta difference was not significant; alpha differences partly reflected length.

Here immunoSEQ multiplex PCR was the method, and the copy in TCRdb shows in-frame clones only, minus some. The sample has about 40,000 clones; 94% are singletons. The time point here: new active TB diagnosis, blood taken before or within 7 days of starting treatment. HIV-seronegative South African adults aged 18 years or older had newly diagnosed active tuberculosis. The origin of this receptor is an adult with tuberculosis. This specimen was PBMCs, taken at tuberculosis diagnosis.

Written as DNA, the CDR3 is TGTGCCAGCTCGGGACAGGGGGCCTCTGGGGCCAACGTCCTGACTTTC. It is translated as CASSGQGASGANVLTF. This sequence joins TRBV6-6 and TRBJ2-6; TRBD1 agrees at 12 bases. Germline CDR1 reads MNHNY; CDR2 reads SVGAGI (reference sequence). The CDR3 runs to 16 residues. After removal of 8 bases from V and 0 bases from J, the junction contained 2 bases not matched to a gene.